This T cell receptor (beta chain) appears in the sequencing data of a study of shared T cell receptors in the human thymus. Using immunoSEQ multiplex PCR, the repertoire was profiled, and TCRdb retains in-frame clones only, with some absent. This sample has 640,000 or so clones, with 70% to 90% found just once. This CDR3 is built from 16 residues. The germline V gene has CDR1 SGHVS and CDR2 FQNEAQ. J lost 3 bases, V lost 5 bases, and 13 bases had no gene match. This sample also appeared in a second study, on human thymus T cells. As reported in that work: Thymus tissue for the work was resected from patients undergoing corrective heart surgery.

The J gene is TRBJ2-7, the V gene TRBV7-8; 7 bases match TRBD2. The sequencing sample was made of thymocytes. The TCR comes from a boy younger than two with a congenital heart defect. DNA for the CDR3: TGTGCCAGCAGCACCCCGGGAGGTATCGATTTCTACGAGCAGTACTTC. Its translation: CASSTPGGIDFYEQYF. Filled out from reference TRBV7-8 and TRBJ2-7, the complete variable domain reads GAGVSQSPRYKVAKRGQDVALRCDPISGHVSLFWYQQALGQGPEFLTYFQNEAQLDKSGLPSDRFFAERPEGSVSTLKIQRTQQEDSAVYLCASSTPGGIDFYEQYFGPGTRLTVT.